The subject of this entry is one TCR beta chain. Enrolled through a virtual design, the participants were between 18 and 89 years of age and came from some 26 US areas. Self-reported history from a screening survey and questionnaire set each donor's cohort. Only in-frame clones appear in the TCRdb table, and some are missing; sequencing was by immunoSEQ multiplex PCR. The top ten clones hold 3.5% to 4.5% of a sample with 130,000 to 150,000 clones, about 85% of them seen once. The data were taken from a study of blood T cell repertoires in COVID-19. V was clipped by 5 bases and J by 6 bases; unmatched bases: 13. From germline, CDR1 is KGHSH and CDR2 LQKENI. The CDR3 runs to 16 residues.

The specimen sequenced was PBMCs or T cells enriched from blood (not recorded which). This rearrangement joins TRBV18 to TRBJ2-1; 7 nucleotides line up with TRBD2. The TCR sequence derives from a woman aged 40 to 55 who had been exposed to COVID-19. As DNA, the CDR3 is TGTGCCAGCTCAGTCTCGGGAGGCGGTTTCTCCAATGAGCAGTTCTTC. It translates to CASSVSGGGFSNEQFF.